Following are 7 T cell receptor beta chains from one sample sequenced in a study of blood T cell repertoires in COVID-19 (TCRdb year 2020). Libraries came from the immunoSEQ multiplex PCR assay. What TCRdb holds here is the immuneACCESS table cut down to in-frame rearrangements. Part of the clones is not present; checked against another copy, under half of the missing clones reflect an unresolved V gene, and the others are unexplained. For this sample the table gives about 300,000 clones, of which approximately 90% were detected only once. Clones ranked in the top ten supply over 6% of the sample. Material for sequencing was peripheral blood. The receptors stem from a woman in her thirties who had recovered from COVID-19.

The J gene is TRBJ2-5, the V gene TRBV24-1; 7 nucleotides align to TRBD1. This CDR3 region has 15 residues. With V trimmed by 1 base and J by 1 base, 2 bases remained unmatched. Germline CDR1 KGHDR, CDR2 SFDVKD. CDR3 region: CATSDFRQGQETQYF. DNA for the CDR3: TGTGCCACCAGTGATTTCCGACAGGGCCAAGAGACCCAGTACTTC.

The chain has TRBV11-3 and TRBJ2-7; 8 nucleotides agree with TRBD1. V was clipped by 5 bases and J by 2 bases; unmatched bases: 5. The germline V gene has CDR1 SGHNT and CDR2 YENEEA. There are 14 residues in the CDR3. CDR3 loop: CASSTGTGTYEQYF. Here the CDR3 DNA reads TGTGCCAGCAGCACCGGGACAGGCACCTACGAGCAGTACTTC.

The chain combines TRBV7-6 with TRBJ2-1; 8 bases align to TRBD1. Unmatched junction bases numbered 6, after V lost 6 bases and J lost 5 bases. This CDR3 comprises 14 residues. Per the germline V gene, CDR1 is SGHVS and CDR2 is FNYEAQ. The CDR3 region has the DNA TGTGCCAGCAGTCGTTACAGGGGGGACAATGAGCAGTTCTTC. This sequence encodes CASSRYRGDNEQFF.

The rearrangement uses TRBV15 and TRBJ1-4, with a weak D call TRBD1 (5 bases). The CDR3 has 15 residues. Germline V gives CDR1 LNHNV, CDR2 YYDKDF (reference sequence). The V end lost 1 base, the J end lost 4 bases, and 10 bases lay between the germline ends. The CDR3 region is CATSRGGRDNEKLFF. The CDR3 DNA sequence: TGTGCCACCAGCAGAGGAGGCAGGGATAATGAAAAACTGTTTTTT. The full variable domain, completed using reference TRBV15 and TRBJ1-4, is DAMVIQNPRYQVTQFGKPVTLSCSQTLNHNVMYWYQQKSSQAPKLLFHYYDKDFNNEADTPDNFQSRRPNTSFCFLDIRSPGLGDTAMYLCATSRGGRDNEKLFFGSGTQLSVL.

The chain joins TRBV5-6 to TRBJ1-4; D ambiguous. CDR3 length: 12 amino acids. Looked up from germline, CDR1 is SGHDT and CDR2 is YYEEEE. V shed 4 bases and J shed 7 bases, with 8 bases lying between them. The CDR3 region has the DNA TGTGCCAGCAGCGCGGGCGGTGAAAAACTGTTTTTT. This translates into CASSAGGEKLFF.

The chain employs TRBV20-1 and TRBJ1-5; TRBD1 might be the D (6 bases). This CDR3 is 15 amino acids long. The germline V gene encodes CDR1 DFQATT and CDR2 SNEGSKA (reference sequence). V was cut by 3 bases and J by 5 bases, with 17 bases left in between. The CDR3 DNA is TGCAGTGCTAGTTCAGGGGCAGGCGAGGATCAGCCCCAGCATTTT. It codes for CSASSGAGEDQPQHF.

The chain employs TRBV28 and TRBJ2-1; 9 bases line up with TRBD1. J was trimmed by 7 bases and V by 5 bases; bases with no gene match: 9. The CDR3 runs 15 residues. Looked up from germline, CDR1 is MDHEN and CDR2 is SYDVKM. Here the CDR3 reads CASSPPGQGHNEQFF. The CDR3 region has the DNA TGTGCCAGCAGTCCTCCGGGACAGGGTCATAATGAGCAGTTCTTC.